The 10 T cell receptor beta chains in this list originate from one sample, sequenced in a study of resident and recirculating memory T cells in vitiligo. Here immunoSEQ multiplex PCR was the method, and the copy in TCRdb shows in-frame clones only, minus some. Of 75,000 to 85,000 clones listed, just over 90% are singletons. The specimen was blood. The source of these receptors is a male donor with vitiligo.

The chain employs TRBV29-1 and TRBJ2-2, with D perhaps TRBD2 (5 bases). The CDR3 is made up of 14 amino acids. The germline V gene has CDR1 SQVTM and CDR2 ANQGSEA. Between the trimmed V and J ends, which lost 7 bases and 0 bases, there was a span of 12 bases. The CDR3 nucleotides are TGCAGCGCCCAGTTGAGGGCGAACACCGGGGAGCTGTTTTTT. Its translation is CSAQLRANTGELFF.

This clone was seen a single time. V gene TRBV4-1 combines with J gene TRBJ2-7, with 7 nucleotides matching TRBD2. With V trimmed by 6 bases and J by 7 bases, 9 bases remained unmatched. This CDR3 is built from 13 residues. The germline gives CDR1 MGHRA, CDR2 YSYEKL. This chain's CDR3 is CASRGGRAGEQYF. Here the CDR3 DNA reads TGCGCCAGCAGGGGGGGGAGGGCCGGGGAGCAGTACTTC.

The gene calls are TRBV5-1 and TRBJ2-5; D is possibly TRBD1 (5 bases). Germline V lookup: CDR1 SGHRS, CDR2 YFSETQ. This CDR3 region has 13 residues. Trimming pared 2 bases from V and 5 bases from J, leaving 10 bases between. The CDR3 loop is CASSLGARETQYF. DNA of the CDR3: TGCGCCAGCAGCTTAGGGGCGAGGGAGACCCAGTACTTC.

The V gene is TRBV9, the J gene TRBJ2-7; 9 nucleotides agree with TRBD2. The CDR3 runs 14 residues. V was pared by 1 base and J by 7 bases, with 6 bases of the junction left unmatched. The germline CDR1 and CDR2 sequences are SGDLS and YYNGEE. CDR3 nucleotide sequence: TGTGCCAGCAGCGTACTTGCGGGAGGGAGTGAGCAGTACTTC. It translates to CASSVLAGGSEQYF.

The V gene is TRBV7-8, the J gene TRBJ1-1; TRBD1 might be the D (6 bases). Per germline, CDR1 SGHVS and CDR2 FQNEAQ. The CDR3 is 15 residues long. V lost 1 base and J lost 5, with 14 bases in between. The CDR3 DNA follows: TGTGCCAGCAGCTTAGTGGGGGCGGGGGGTACTGAAGCTTTCTTT. Its protein is CASSLVGAGGTEAFF.

The V gene is TRBV7-9, the J gene TRBJ1-1, with 7 bases identical to TRBD1. V shed 6 bases and J 1 base; nucleotides not matched to a gene: 5. The germline V gene encodes CDR1 SEHNR and CDR2 FQNEAQ (reference sequence). The CDR3 has 14 amino acids. This CDR3 is CASSTQGGNTEAFF. CDR3 nucleotide sequence: TGTGCCAGCAGTACCCAGGGGGGGAACACTGAAGCTTTCTTT.

The rearrangement uses TRBV27 and TRBJ1-5; D perhaps matches TRBD1 (6 bases). V lost 5 bases to trimming and J lost 4 bases, with 15 bases between them. The CDR3 has 15 amino acids. Germline loops: CDR1 MNHEY, CDR2 SMNVEV (reference sequence). The CDR3: CASSPRGGWNQPQHF. CDR3 nucleotide sequence: TGTGCCAGCAGTCCTCGAGGGGGTTGGAATCAGCCCCAGCATTTT.

This chain links TRBV27 with TRBJ1-5, with D tentatively TRBD1 (5 bases). The V end was cut by 6 bases, the J end by 5 bases, with 20 bases between. CDR1 MNHEY and CDR2 SMNVEV come from the germline V gene (reference sequence). The length of the CDR3 is 16 residues. CDR3 DNA: TGTGCCAGCAGCCCCGGGAGGGGCAGATTTGATCAGCCCCAGCATTTT. As protein: CASSPGRGRFDQPQHF.

The chain has TRBV10-2 and TRBJ2-5; possible D gene TRBD2, 5 bases. The DNA matches TRBJ2-7 better at its end, which makes the J call doubtful. There are 14 residues in the CDR3. Germline loops: CDR1 WSHSY, CDR2 SAAADI. CDR3 protein: CASSAGVSLYEQYF. Here the CDR3 DNA reads TGCGCCAGCAGTGCCGGGGTATCCCTCTACGAGCAGTACTTC.

V usage is TRBV27 and J usage is TRBJ2-3; 9 bases fit TRBD2. CDR1 is MNHEY, CDR2 SMNVEV, per germline (reference sequence). V dropped 10 bases and J dropped 2; count of bases not matched to a gene: 4. The CDR3 length is 13 residues. DNA for the CDR3: TGTGCCACCCAGCGGGAGGCCACAGATACGCAGTATTTT. It encodes CATQREATDTQYF.